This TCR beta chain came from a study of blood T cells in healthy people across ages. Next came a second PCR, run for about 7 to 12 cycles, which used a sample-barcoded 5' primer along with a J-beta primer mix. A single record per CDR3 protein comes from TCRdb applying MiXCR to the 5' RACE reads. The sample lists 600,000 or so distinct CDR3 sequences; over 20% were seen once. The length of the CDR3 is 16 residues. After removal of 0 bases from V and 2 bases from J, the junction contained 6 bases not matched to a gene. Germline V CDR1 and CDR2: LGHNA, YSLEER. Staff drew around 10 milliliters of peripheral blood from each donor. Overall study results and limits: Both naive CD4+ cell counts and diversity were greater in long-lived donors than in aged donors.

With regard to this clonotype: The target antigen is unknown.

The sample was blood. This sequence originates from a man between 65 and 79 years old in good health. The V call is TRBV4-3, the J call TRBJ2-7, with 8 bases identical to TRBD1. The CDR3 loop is CASSQDQDRVAYEQYF. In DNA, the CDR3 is TGCGCCAGCAGCCAAGACCAGGACAGGGTTGCCTACGAGCAGTACTTC.